This entry lists 19 T cell receptor beta chains sequenced from one sample in a study of cytomegalovirus exposure and HLA in healthy donors (dated by TCRdb to the late 2010s). Receptor amplification or capture employed the immunoSEQ multiplex PCR assay. TCRdb holds this immuneACCESS table with in-frame rearrangements only. Some clones are missing; in checked studies, unresolved V genes explain under half, and the rest has no known cause. The sample records 200,000 or so clones, about 90% of which are singletons. The top ten clonotypes cover roughly 1% of the sample. Sequencing input: PBMCs. The receptors shown here come from a woman aged 18-29 years in good health and CMV-seronegative.

This chain uses TRBV6-5 with TRBJ1-1; TRBD1 is a possible D gene (6 bases). Germline V gene sequence: CDR1 MNHEY, CDR2 SVGAGI. Trimming took 2 bases from V and 5 from J, leaving 15 bases between them. This CDR3 spans 15 amino acids. The CDR3 region is CASSYDIKQGTEAFF. In nucleotides, the CDR3 is TGTGCCAGCAGTTACGATATAAAACAGGGAACTGAAGCTTTCTTT.

The chain links TRBV11-1 to TRBJ2-5; 9 positions agree with TRBD1. Per the germline V gene, CDR1 is SGHAT and CDR2 is FQDESV (reference sequence). This CDR3 spans 13 amino acids. The trim removed 7 bases at V and 5 bases at J, leaving 5 bases unmatched. The CDR3 is CASKNRGPETQYF. The CDR3 region has the DNA TGTGCCAGCAAAAACAGGGGGCCGGAGACCCAGTACTTC.

The chain recombines TRBV7-8 with TRBJ2-7; TRBD2 agrees at 10 bases. This CDR3 spans 19 amino acids. Germline CDR1 SGHVS, CDR2 FQNEAQ. Trimming at V came to 5 bases and at J to 1 base, leaving 17 bases not matched to a gene. Here the CDR3 reads CASSPTPSGSSGRSYEQYF. In DNA form, the CDR3 reads TGTGCCAGCAGCCCGACCCCTAGCGGGAGCTCCGGACGGTCCTACGAGCAGTACTTC. Variable domain in full (rest from reference TRBV7-8 and TRBJ2-7): GAGVSQSPRYKVAKRGQDVALRCDPISGHVSLFWYQQALGQGPEFLTYFQNEAQLDKSGLPSDRFFAERPEGSVSTLKIQRTQQEDSAVYLCASSPTPSGSSGRSYEQYFGPGTRLTVT.

The chain employs TRBV19 and TRBJ2-2, with D perhaps TRBD1 (6 bases). The CDR3 is made up of 15 amino acids. CDR1 LNHDA and CDR2 SQIVND come from the germline V gene (reference sequence). The V gene lost 7 bases and the J gene lost 1 base, with 13 bases spanning the gap. The CDR3 region has the DNA TGTGCCAGTACCTCATTAGGGGGGAACACCGGGGAGCTGTTTTTT. Amino acids: CASTSLGGNTGELFF.

The chain carries TRBV19 and TRBJ1-4, with a weak D call TRBD1 (6 bases). Per the germline V gene, CDR1 is LNHDA and CDR2 is SQIVND (reference sequence). The V and J ends lost 5 bases and 3 bases respectively, with 13 bases between them. This CDR3 is 15 amino acids long. The CDR3 reads CASSARGTANEKLFF. The CDR3 region has the DNA TGTGCCAGTAGTGCGAGGGGGACGGCTAATGAAAAACTGTTTTTT.

V is TRBV28 and J is TRBJ2-7, with no clear D. Looked up from germline, CDR1 is MDHEN and CDR2 is SYDVKM. Trimming shortened V by 3 bases and J by 2 bases, and 5 bases separated the two germline ends. CDR3 length equals 12 residues. The CDR3 loop is CASSFLTYEQYF. In nucleotides, the CDR3 is TGTGCCAGCAGTTTCCTAACCTACGAGCAGTACTTC.

The chain joins TRBV5-4 to TRBJ2-5, with a tentative D call TRBD1 (5 bases). This CDR3 is 16 amino acids long. Germline V gene sequence: CDR1 SGHNT, CDR2 YYREEE (reference sequence). Trimming took 0 bases from V and 4 from J, leaving 16 bases between them. The CDR3 spells CASSLVEAQTGETQYF. The CDR3, as DNA: TGTGCCAGCAGCTTGGTCGAGGCACAAACAGGAGAGACCCAGTACTTC.

The rearrangement uses TRBV19 and TRBJ2-5; 9 positions agree with TRBD2. This CDR3 region has 17 residues. V dropped 2 bases and J dropped 4; count of bases not matched to a gene: 11. CDR1 is LNHDA and CDR2 is SQIVND in the germline V gene (reference sequence). CDR3: CASSIQGLAGTRETQYF. The CDR3 DNA follows: TGTGCCAGTAGTATACAGGGGCTAGCGGGAACGCGAGAGACCCAGTACTTC. Using reference TRBV19 and TRBJ2-5 for the parts outside the CDR3, the full variable domain is DGGITQSPKYLFRKEGQNVTLSCEQNLNHDAMYWYRQDPGQGLRLIYYSQIVNDFQKGDIAEGYSVSREKKESFPLTVTSAQKNPTAFYLCASSIQGLAGTRETQYFGPGTRLLVL.

V and J are TRBV27 and TRBJ1-5; TRBD1 matches 9 bases. The CDR3 is made up of 17 amino acids. Germline V gives CDR1 MNHEY, CDR2 SMNVEV (reference sequence). V shed 0 bases, J shed 5 bases, and the junction held 8 bases outside the gene matches. The CDR3 protein is CASSLSTGQGKDQPQHF. The CDR3, as DNA: TGTGCCAGCAGTTTATCGACGGGACAGGGAAAGGATCAGCCCCAGCATTTT.

This chain uses TRBV7-2 with TRBJ2-7; D gene ambiguous. The CDR3 has 14 amino acids. Germline assignment: CDR1 SGHTA and CDR2 FQGNSA. Between the trimmed V and J ends, which lost 1 base and 9 bases, there was a span of 16 bases. The DNA for the CDR3 is TGTGCCAGCAGCTTAGGGCAGGTCAGCCTGGGGCAGTACTTC. The encoded protein is CASSLGQVSLGQYF.

This chain links TRBV28 with TRBJ1-5; D unresolved. The CDR3 runs 14 residues. Trimming shortened V by 7 bases and J by 0 bases, and 10 bases separated the two germline ends. CDR1 MDHEN and CDR2 SYDVKM come from the germline V gene. As DNA, the CDR3 is TGTGCCAGCACCCCGTTTCGTAGCAATCAGCCCCAGCATTTT. It is translated as CASTPFRSNQPQHF.

The chain recombines TRBV30 with TRBJ2-1, with TRBD1 identical over 7 bases. The CDR3 consists of 15 residues. Germline CDR1 and CDR2: GTSNPN and SVGIG (reference sequence). The V and J ends lost 1 base and 9 bases, in that order; junction bases with no gene match: 12. Written as DNA, the CDR3 is TGTGCCTGGAGTGGTATGTCAGGGGGAGTTGGTGAGCAGTTCTTC. Translating gives CAWSGMSGGVGEQFF.

V is TRBV6-1 and J is TRBJ2-1; 8 bases fit TRBD1. Germline CDR1 and CDR2: MNHNS and SASEGT. V lost 6 bases and J lost 2; bases outside the gene matches: 6. CDR3 length equals 15 residues. The CDR3 nucleotides read TGTGCCAGCAGGACTTCGACAGGGGCCTACAATGAGCAGTTCTTC. Amino acids: CASRTSTGAYNEQFF.

The chain employs TRBV15 and TRBJ1-1; D perhaps matches TRBD1 (6 bases). The CDR3 runs 13 residues. Trimming took 6 bases from V and 3 from J, leaving 11 bases between them. The germline gives CDR1 LNHNV, CDR2 YYDKDF (reference sequence). The CDR3 loop is CATRYSGDTEAFF. CDR3 coding DNA: TGTGCCACCAGGTACTCAGGGGACACTGAAGCTTTCTTT. Looking up the rest from reference TRBV15 and TRBJ1-1 gives the full variable domain: DAMVIQNPRYQVTQFGKPVTLSCSQTLNHNVMYWYQQKSSQAPKLLFHYYDKDFNNEADTPDNFQSRRPNTSFCFLDIRSPGLGDTAMYLCATRYSGDTEAFFGQGTRLTVV.

The chain carries TRBV6-5 and TRBJ2-1, with D unclear. The CDR3 totals 13 residues. V lost 4 bases and J lost 6, with 10 bases in between. Germline loops: CDR1 MNHEY, CDR2 SVGAGI. CDR3 nucleotides: TGTGCCAGCAGTTCCAATCTTAGCAATGAGCAGTTCTTC. Its translation: CASSSNLSNEQFF.

The chain is built from TRBV27 and TRBJ2-1, with TRBD2 identical over 11 bases. The CDR3 totals 15 residues. V lost 5 bases and J lost 7; bases outside the gene matches: 7. Germline-derived CDR1 and CDR2 are MNHEY and SMNVEV (reference sequence). Written as DNA, the CDR3 is TGTGCCAGCAGTGCCCTAGCGGGAGGCGAAAATGAGCAGTTCTTC. The encoded protein is CASSALAGGENEQFF.

The V call is TRBV19, the J call TRBJ1-2; 10 bases are a match to TRBD1. The junction had 5 bases not matched to a gene; V was cut back by 2 bases and J by 8 bases. This CDR3 has 14 residues. CDR1 and CDR2 from the germline V gene are LNHDA and SQIVND (reference sequence). The CDR3 loop reads CASSIIGTGDGYTF. The CDR3 bases are TGTGCCAGTAGTATAATTGGGACAGGGGACGGCTACACCTTC.

This clone showed up just once. The rearrangement joins TRBV5-6 to TRBJ2-7, with 12 bases aligning to TRBD1. The CDR3 sequence is 16 residues long. The germline CDR1 and CDR2 sequences are SGHDT and YYEEEE. Unmatched junction bases numbered 8, after V lost 0 bases and J lost 7 bases. This chain's CDR3 is CASSLAPGQGAKEQYF. CDR3 bases: TGTGCCAGCAGCTTGGCCCCGGGACAGGGGGCAAAAGAGCAGTACTTC.

The rearrangement joins TRBV7-9 to TRBJ1-5; D not resolved. Looked up from germline, CDR1 is SEHNR and CDR2 is FQNEAQ (reference sequence). Trimming pared 4 bases from V and 3 bases from J, leaving 10 bases between. The CDR3 spans 14 residues. In DNA, the CDR3 is TGTGCCAGCAGCTCCCATCAGAACAATCAGCCCCAGCATTTT. It encodes CASSSHQNNQPQHF.